This T cell receptor (beta chain) was captured by sequencing in a study of T cells in Graves' hyperthyroidism and ophthalmopathy. CDR1 and CDR2 from the germline V gene are SGHRS and YFSETQ. There are 17 residues in the CDR3. V lost 3 bases and J 2 bases, leaving 18 bases between the germline ends. Template material for amplifying TCR beta CDR3 regions consisted of RNA transcripts. Using the HTBI primer set, a first-round RT-PCR was run on the TCR CDR3. TCRdb re-called the multiplex PCR reads through MiXCR, storing one row per CDR3 protein. The sample has fewer than 750,000 distinct CDR3 sequences, approximately 14% seen once. Notes on the study in general: In simple terms, a model built on 13 V-J features told ophthalmopathy apart from stable hyperthyroidism.

This clonotype appeared many times. No antigen is known for it. Under 3 months was the duration of disease in ophthalmopathy patients, who also had a Clinical Activity Score of at least 3 and a NOSPECS grade of at least 4. V and J are TRBV5-1 and TRBJ2-1; D is perhaps TRBD2 (7 bases). This clonotype originated in a woman between 50 and 59 years old with Graves' ophthalmopathy. The sample comprised blood. Written as DNA, the CDR3 is TGCGCCAGCAGCTCGCCGGAGGGGGAGGGGCCCTACAATGAGCAGTTCTTC. Its translation is CASSSPEGEGPYNEQFF.